This entry concerns a single TCR beta chain. CDR1 is SGHKS and CDR2 is YYEKEE in the germline V gene (reference sequence). The CDR3 consists of 15 residues. With V trimmed by 4 bases and J by 2 bases, 8 bases remained unmatched. These data originate in a study of T cells after somatic rescue of genetic block. Only in-frame clones appear in the TCRdb table, and some are missing; sequencing was by immunoSEQ multiplex PCR. The sample shows around 14,000 clones, roughly 71% of them seen only once. Specimen: peripheral blood mononuclear cells (PBMCs). The chain carries TRBV5-5 and TRBJ1-2; 7 bases line up with TRBD1. This TCR was sampled from a man aged 18 to 30. The DNA for the CDR3 is TGTGCCAGCAGCCCCTGGGACAGAGCCAACTATGGCTACACCTTC. It is translated as CASSPWDRANYGYTF.